This T cell receptor beta chain appears in the sequencing data of a study of Tregs in tolerant kidney transplant recipients. Thawed PBMCs were FACS-sorted into unstimulated CD4+CD25+CD127- regulatory T cells, CD4+CD25- non-regulatory cells, CD4 and CD8 cells. The CDR3 totals 10 residues. V lost 1 base, J lost 4 bases, and 2 bases lay in between. Per germline, CDR1 DFQATT and CDR2 SNEGSKA (reference sequence). Profiled with immunoSEQ multiplex PCR; TCRdb holds only in-frame clones, not every one. This sample has roughly 250,000 clones, with roughly four fifths found just once. V gene TRBV20-1 combines with J gene TRBJ2-7; D not resolved. The sequencing sample was made of CD4+ T cells from blood. This receptor was obtained from a human donor in good health. CDR3 residues: CSARVYEQYF. The DNA of the CDR3 is TGCAGTGCTAGAGTATACGAGCAGTACTTC.